These 8 T cell receptor beta chains originate from one sample sequenced in a study of blood T cells in healthy people across ages. Together with a sample-barcoded 5' primer, a J-beta primer mix was included in a second PCR lasting about 6 to 12 cycles. TCRdb re-analysed the 5' RACE reads in MiXCR, keeping a single row per CDR3 protein. This sample has more than 700,000 distinct CDR3 sequences, with 53% found just once. The sample consisted of blood. The receptors were gathered from an elderly man in good health.

The chain carries TRBV7-6 and TRBJ2-1, with TRBD2 matching 11 bases. Losses at the gene ends were 3 bases for V and 2 bases for J; bases not matched to a gene: 12. The CDR3 loop spans 19 amino acids. Germline-derived CDR1 and CDR2 are SGHVS and FNYEAQ. The CDR3 DNA follows: TGTGCCAGCAGCTTTTCCCCCAAGACTAGCGGGATTACCTACAATGAGCAGTTCTTC. It yields the protein CASSFSPKTSGITYNEQFF.

V usage is TRBV7-2 and J usage is TRBJ2-5; D is perhaps TRBD2 (6 bases). This CDR3 contains 17 residues. Between the trimmed V and J ends, which lost 2 bases and 4 bases, there was a span of 20 bases. Germline V gene lookup returns CDR1 SGHTA and CDR2 FQGNSA. The CDR3 region is CASSLRGRPGVGETQYF. CDR3 bases: TGTGCCAGCAGCTTAAGAGGCAGACCGGGAGTGGGAGAGACCCAGTACTTC.

The chain joins TRBV9 to TRBJ2-1; 9 positions match TRBD1. The V gene end was trimmed by 2 bases and the J gene end by 5 bases; junction bases not matched to a gene: 11. CDR3 length equals 17 residues. CDR1 is SGDLS and CDR2 is YYNGEE in the germline V gene. In nucleotides, the CDR3 is TGTGCCAGCAGCGTTACTGCCGGGACAGGGTTAAACAATGAGCAGTTCTTC. Its protein is CASSVTAGTGLNNEQFF.

The rearrangement links TRBV11-1 to TRBJ1-2, with TRBD1 identical over 7 bases. The CDR3 loop spans 13 amino acids. Germline-derived CDR1 and CDR2 are SGHAT and FQDESV (reference sequence). The J segment lost 9 bases and the V segment lost 3 bases, leaving 7 bases of the junction unmatched. The CDR3 region has the DNA TGTGCCAGCAGCTTTAAGGGGGCCGGTCGCTACACCTTC. Residues: CASSFKGAGRYTF.

The gene calls are TRBV7-9 and TRBJ2-7, with 8 nucleotides matching TRBD2. After removal of 0 bases from V and 3 bases from J, the junction contained 1 base not matched to a gene. CDR3 length equals 14 residues. The germline gives CDR1 SEHNR, CDR2 FQNEAQ (reference sequence). For the CDR3, the DNA is TGTGCCAGCAGCTTAGCGGGACTAGGCTACGAGCAGTACTTC. Encoded protein: CASSLAGLGYEQYF.

V usage is TRBV5-1 and J usage is TRBJ1-1; tentative D call: TRBD1 (6 bases). Germline V CDR1 and CDR2: SGHRS, YFSETQ. This CDR3 has 14 amino acids. Trimming stripped 1 base from V and 5 bases from J, with 12 bases between. This CDR3 is CASSLRGVGTEAFF. The CDR3 DNA reads as TGCGCCAGCAGCTTGAGGGGGGTGGGAACTGAAGCTTTCTTT.

This chain connects TRBV7-9 to TRBJ1-1; D is uncertain. The CDR3 spans 14 residues. Germline loops: CDR1 SEHNR, CDR2 FQNEAQ (reference sequence). Between the trimmed V and J ends, which lost 0 bases and 1 base, there was a span of 6 bases. DNA for the CDR3: TGTGCCAGCAGCTTAGCGCAGGCGAACACTGAAGCTTTCTTT. Translated, it gives CASSLAQANTEAFF.

The V and J genes are TRBV5-4 and TRBJ2-3, with D perhaps TRBD1 (5 bases). The CDR3 sequence is 15 residues long. The V and J ends lost 1 base and 3 bases respectively, with 12 bases between them. Germline assignment: CDR1 SGHNT and CDR2 YYREEE (reference sequence). The CDR3 bases are TGTGCCAGCAGCTTGCAAAGGGGTAGGACAGATACGCAGTATTTT. Protein sequence: CASSLQRGRTDTQYF.